These 4 T cell receptor beta chains share one sample of origin, sequenced in a study of CD8+CD57+ T cells in acquired aplastic anemia. Sequencing involved patients with CD8+CD57+ cell expansion previously shown by flow cytometry. Researchers used genomic DNA as the template to profile TCR beta VDJ and CDR3. TCRdb re-derived calls from the reads in MiXCR, one entry per CDR3 protein. The sample yields 120,000 or so distinct CDR3 sequences, about 40% seen once. Material for sequencing was sorted CD4+, CD8+, or CD8+CD57+ T cells (not recorded which) from PBMCs. The receptors originated from a human donor with aplastic anemia.

The sample holds a few counts of this clonotype. The chain links TRBV6-2 or TRBV6-3 to TRBJ2-3; D is possibly TRBD1 (6 bases). The CDR3 is 15 residues long. Per the germline V gene, CDR1 is MNHEY and CDR2 is SVGEGT. V dropped 4 bases and J dropped 0 bases, with 11 bases sitting between them. This CDR3 reads CASSLGQASTDTQYF. CDR3 sequence (DNA): TGTGCCAGCAGTTTGGGACAAGCAAGCACAGATACGCAGTATTTT.

The chain carries TRBV5-6 and TRBJ2-5, with D possibly matching TRBD2 (6 bases). Trimming took off 0 bases at V and 4 bases at J, with 16 bases between the two ends. CDR1 and CDR2 (germline): SGHDT, YYEEEE. This CDR3 spans 16 amino acids. Here the CDR3 reads CASSLVSGGDIETQYF. DNA of the CDR3: TGTGCCAGCAGCTTGGTATCCGGCGGGGATATAGAGACCCAGTACTTC.

This chain connects TRBV11-2 to TRBJ2-3; TRBD2 matches 7 bases. With V trimmed by 3 bases and J by 6 bases, 12 bases remained unmatched. CDR1 is SGHAT, CDR2 FQNNGV, per germline. CDR3 length equals 16 residues. CDR3 nucleotide sequence: TGTGCCAGCAGCTTGGGAGTCGGGGGGACCAGGGATACGCAGTATTTT. Translating gives CASSLGVGGTRDTQYF.

The chain joins TRBV28 to TRBJ2-5, with D unresolved. The CDR3 runs to 13 residues. V lost 7 bases and J lost 4, with 13 bases in between. Per germline, CDR1 MDHEN and CDR2 SYDVKM. DNA of the CDR3: TGTGCCAGCACCCAGCGCCTTAGAGAGACCCAGTACTTC. Translated: CASTQRLRETQYF.